This is a list of T cell receptor beta chains from one sample in a study of OX40 agonist ivuxolimab in advanced cancers. TCRdb keeps only in-frame clones here, not all; method: immunoSEQ multiplex PCR. This table holds around 100,000 clones, 90% found once. The source material was CD4+ or CD8+ T cells sorted from blood, sampled in a trial of the OX40 agonist ivuxolimab. These receptors were obtained from an adult with an advanced solid tumor such as melanoma, head and neck, liver or kidney cancer. CDR3s include the opening cysteine and the closing phenylalanine or tryptophan. Fields, in order: V gene, D gene, J gene, clone size, CDR3 length, CDR3 protein, CDR3 DNA. D genes are given only for firm matches. Size is stated for part of the rows, as once, few or many counts, or as a class when the clone is expanded.

>TRBV6-5|-|TRBJ1-2|-|12
CASSPDSYGYTF
TGTGCCAGCAGCCCAGACAGTTATGGCTACACCTTC
>TRBV27|-|TRBJ1-1|-|14
CASRSTAMNTEAFF
TGTGCCAGCAGGTCTACAGCCATGAACACTGAAGCTTTCTTT
>TRBV19|-|TRBJ2-3|-|12
CASSPSLDTQYF
TGTGCCAGTAGTCCAAGCCTGGATACGCAGTATTTT
>TRBV7-9|-|TRBJ1-4|once|13
CASSLVGFEKLFF
TGTGCCAGCAGCTTAGTAGGGTTTGAAAAACTGTTTTTT
>TRBV6-6|-|TRBJ1-6|few|13
CASNPRGSSPLHF
TGTGCCAGCAATCCTAGGGGGAGTTCACCCCTCCACTTT
>TRBV5-4|-|TRBJ1-6|-|17
CASSLDLGSSYNSPLHF
TGTGCCAGCAGCTTGGATTTAGGGAGCTCCTATAATTCACCCCTCCACTTT
>TRBV6-6|-|TRBJ2-6|-|15
CASGTRESGANVLTF
TGTGCCAGCGGTACCCGGGAATCTGGGGCCAACGTCCTGACTTTC
>TRBV11-2|-|TRBJ2-1|-|12
CASSLVGDEQFF
TGTGCCAGCAGCTTAGTAGGTGATGAGCAGTTCTTC
>TRBV9|-|TRBJ2-5|-|15
CASSVGSGAQETQYF
TGTGCCAGCAGCGTAGGTAGCGGTGCCCAAGAGACCCAGTACTTC
>TRBV27|-|TRBJ2-5|-|9
CASSFGQYF
TGTGCCAGCAGTTTTGGCCAGTACTTC
>TRBV30|TRBD1|TRBJ2-5|-|14
CAWSTRQGKETQYF
TGTGCCTGGAGCACTCGACAGGGCAAAGAGACCCAGTACTTC
>TRBV6-5|-|TRBJ2-5|-|14
CASSRRGRQETQYF
TGTGCCAGCAGTCGCAGGGGTAGGCAAGAGACCCAGTACTTC
>TRBV6-1|-|TRBJ2-7|-|15
CASSDRDTPFDEQYF
TGTGCCAGCAGTGACCGGGACACCCCCTTCGACGAGCAGTACTTC
>TRBV18|-|TRBJ1-1|once|13
CASSPLEHTEAFF
TGTGCCAGCTCACCGTTGGAACACACTGAAGCTTTCTTT
>TRBV4-1|TRBD1|TRBJ1-1|-|15
CASNPTGTGNTEAFF
TGCGCCAGCAACCCGACCGGGACAGGGAACACTGAAGCTTTCTTT
>TRBV30|-|TRBJ1-2|-|17
CAWSYGPLAGSYYGYTF
TGTGCCTGGAGTTACGGCCCCCTCGCGGGTAGTTACTATGGCTACACCTTC
>TRBV5-4|TRBD2|TRBJ2-5|-|14
CASSRTSDQETQYF
TGTGCCAGCAGCCGAACTAGCGACCAAGAGACCCAGTACTTC
>TRBV7-3|-|TRBJ2-5|once|13
CASSLIRLETQYF
TGTGCCAGCAGCTTAATTAGGTTGGAGACCCAGTACTTC
>TRBV19|-|TRBJ2-7|-|16
CASSRTGRGIPYEQYF
TGTGCCAGTAGCCGAACCGGGAGAGGCATTCCCTACGAGCAGTACTTC
>TRBV18|TRBD2|TRBJ2-1|-|14
CASSIGTSYNEQFF
TGTGCCAGCTCAATCGGGACTAGCTACAATGAGCAGTTCTTC
>TRBV6-6|-|TRBJ2-7|-|14
CASSYSTGHYEQYF
TGTGCCAGCAGTTACTCAACAGGACACTACGAGCAGTACTTC
>TRBV29-1|-|TRBJ2-7|-|12
CSVLAVSYEQYF
TGCAGCGTTCTAGCCGTTTCCTACGAGCAGTACTTC
>TRBV12-2|-|TRBJ1-2|-|15
CASRPRVGGLYGYTF
TGTGCAAGTCGCCCCCGAGTAGGGGGCTTGTATGGCTACACCTTC
>TRBV19|-|TRBJ1-2|-|14
CASSPEERRYGYTF
TGTGCCAGTAGTCCCGAGGAGCGGCGCTATGGCTACACCTTC
>TRBV30|-|TRBJ1-5|few|13
CAWSAQGNQPQHF
TGTGCCTGGAGTGCGCAGGGGAATCAGCCCCAGCATTTT
>TRBV30|-|TRBJ1-4|-|16
CAWSTGTLATNEKLFF
TGTGCCTGGAGTACAGGGACGCTGGCAACTAATGAAAAACTGTTTTTT
>TRBV7-9|-|TRBJ2-4|-|13
CASSLSARNIQYF
TGTGCCAGCAGCTTGAGCGCTCGTAACATTCAGTACTTC
>TRBV11-2|-|TRBJ2-1|-|13
CASSLGQGDEQFF
TGTGCCAGCAGCTTGGGGCAGGGCGATGAGCAGTTCTTC
>TRBV7-3|-|TRBJ2-7|-|13
CASSLSLSHEQYF
TGTGCCAGCAGCTTGAGTTTGTCTCACGAGCAGTACTTC
>TRBV19|TRBD1|TRBJ1-2|-|13
CASNPGQGYGYTF
TGTGCCAGTAATCCCGGACAGGGGTATGGCTACACCTTC
>TRBV21-1|-|TRBJ1-3|-|14
CASSKGGAGNTIYF
TGTGCCAGCAGCAAAGGCGGAGCTGGAAACACCATATATTTT
>TRBV7-9|-|TRBJ1-6|-|14
CASRSGVGNSPLHF
TGTGCCAGCAGATCAGGGGTAGGGAATTCACCCCTCCACTTT
>TRBV7-9|TRBD1|TRBJ1-1|-|16
CASSLGDRGGNTEAFF
TGTGCCAGCAGCTTAGGTGACAGGGGAGGAAACACTGAAGCTTTCTTT
>TRBV7-7|TRBD2|TRBJ2-3|-|13
CASSPGLADTQYF
TGTGCCAGCAGCCCCGGACTAGCGGATACGCAGTATTTT
>TRBV30|-|TRBJ1-6|-|13
CAWSQPGYSPLHF
TGTGCCTGGAGCCAACCAGGGTATTCACCCCTCCACTTT
>TRBV30|-|TRBJ2-1|-|12
CAWAKGEYEQFF
TGTGCCTGGGCTAAAGGGGAATATGAGCAGTTCTTC
>TRBV6-1|TRBD1|TRBJ1-1|-|13
CASRGTGNTEAFF
TGTGCCAGCAGGGGGACAGGGAACACTGAAGCTTTCTTT
>TRBV25-1|-|TRBJ2-7|-|12
CASSVGLGEQYF
TGTGCCAGCAGTGTTGGTCTCGGGGAGCAGTACTTC
>TRBV4-1|TRBD1|TRBJ2-1|-|15
CASSQVPGQGGEQFF
TGCGCCAGCAGCCAAGTCCCGGGACAGGGGGGTGAGCAGTTCTTC